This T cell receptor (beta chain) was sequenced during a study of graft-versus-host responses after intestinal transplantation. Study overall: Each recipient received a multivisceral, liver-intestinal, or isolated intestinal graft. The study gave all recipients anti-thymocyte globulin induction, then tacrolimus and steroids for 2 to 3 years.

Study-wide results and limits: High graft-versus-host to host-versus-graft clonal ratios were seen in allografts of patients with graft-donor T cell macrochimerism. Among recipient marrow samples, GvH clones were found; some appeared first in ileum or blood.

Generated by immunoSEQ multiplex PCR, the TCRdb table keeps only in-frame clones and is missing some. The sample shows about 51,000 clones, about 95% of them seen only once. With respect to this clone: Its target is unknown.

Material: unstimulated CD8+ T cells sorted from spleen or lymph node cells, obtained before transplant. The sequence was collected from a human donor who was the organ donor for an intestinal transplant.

This CDR3 reads CASSPPQGYLSNQPQHF. The CDR3 DNA follows: TGTGCCAGCAGTCCCCCACAGGGTTATCTTAGCAATCAGCCCCAGCATTTT. J is TRBJ1-5 and V is TRBV28; possible D gene TRBD1, 6 bases. The CDR3 spans 17 residues. Per the germline V gene, CDR1 is MDHEN and CDR2 is SYDVKM. Trimming stripped 5 bases from V and 0 bases from J, with 17 bases between.